This T cell receptor beta chain stems from a study of CD8 T cells in ankylosing spondylitis. Each CDR3 protein gets one entry after TCRdb re-called the 5' RACE reads with MiXCR. The sample consists of hundreds of thousands of distinct CDR3 sequences, roughly 13% of them appearing once. This clonotype has more than one count but fewer than ten. What it binds is not known. General study results and limits: What seemed typical of ankylosing spondylitis blood was a TCR beta motif built from roughly eight highly homologous variants.

The ends were cut back, 11 bases at V and 1 base at J, with 12 bases in the middle. The CDR3 sequence is 13 residues long. CDR1 is MNHEY, CDR2 SVGEGT, per germline. The chain links TRBV6-2 or TRBV6-3 to TRBJ2-1; the D is unclear. This sequence originates from a male donor with ankylosing spondylitis. The specimen was blood, either unsorted or a sorted T cell fraction (not recorded which). For the CDR3, the DNA is TGTGCCGGATCGGAAACGTCCTACAATGAGCAGTTCTTC. This codes for CAGSETSYNEQFF.